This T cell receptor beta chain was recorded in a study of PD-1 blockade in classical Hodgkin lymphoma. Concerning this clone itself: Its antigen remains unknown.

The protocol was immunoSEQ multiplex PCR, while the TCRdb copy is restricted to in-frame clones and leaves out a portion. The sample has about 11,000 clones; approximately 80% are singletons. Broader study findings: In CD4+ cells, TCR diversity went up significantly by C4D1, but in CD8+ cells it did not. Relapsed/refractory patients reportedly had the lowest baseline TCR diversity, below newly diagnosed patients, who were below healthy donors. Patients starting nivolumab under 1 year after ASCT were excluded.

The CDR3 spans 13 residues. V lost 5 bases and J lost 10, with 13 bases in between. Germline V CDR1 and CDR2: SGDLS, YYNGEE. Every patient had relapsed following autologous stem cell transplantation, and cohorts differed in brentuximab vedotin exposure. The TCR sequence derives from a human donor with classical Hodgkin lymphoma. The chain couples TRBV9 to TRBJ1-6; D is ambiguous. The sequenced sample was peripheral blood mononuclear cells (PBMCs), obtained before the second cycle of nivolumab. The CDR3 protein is CASSTTPNSPLHF. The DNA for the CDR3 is TGTGCCAGCAGTACCACCCCGAACTCACCCCTCCACTTT.